This T cell receptor beta chain was observed in a study of CD8 T cells in ankylosing spondylitis. Overall study findings and caveats: A number of the motif variants had already been described in reactive arthritis synovial fluid and blood.

TCRdb reanalysed the 5' RACE reads using MiXCR and keeps one entry per CDR3 protein. This sample has about 140,000 distinct CDR3 sequences, with 8% to 9% found just once. Concerning this clonotype itself: The target antigen is unknown.

Sample: synovial fluid, either unsorted or a sorted T cell fraction (not recorded which). The receptor's source is a male donor with ankylosing spondylitis.

This chain's CDR3 is CASSLWADTGELFF. The DNA for the CDR3 is TGCGCCAGCAGCTTGTGGGCGGACACCGGGGAGCTGTTTTTT. The chain is built from TRBV5-1 and TRBJ2-2; D not resolved. CDR1 is SGHRS, CDR2 YFSETQ, per germline. V was pared by 1 base and J by 3 bases, with 7 bases between. The CDR3 loop spans 14 amino acids.